This T cell receptor beta chain was recorded in a study of blood T cell repertoires in COVID-19. Study summary: T cells, B-cell-depleted T cells, or PBMCs provided the cDNA or gDNA that served as material.

The count of this clone is one. Authors' methods: Nucleated cell counts were estimated from reference gene primer amplification. Repertoires were generated with immunoSEQ multiplex PCR, while TCRdb's copy carries only in-frame clones and drops some. V, J and clone size derive from that table, while D and trimming were established from the DNA sequence. The sample contains roughly 280,000 clones, roughly 80% of which appear only once. Looked up from germline, CDR1 is SGHNT and CDR2 is YYREEE (reference sequence). This CDR3 region has 12 residues. The V gene lost 5 bases and the J gene lost 6 bases, with 12 bases spanning the gap.

Sample: peripheral blood. This receptor was identified in a man between 60 and 75 years old with acute or convalescent COVID-19. The chain recombines TRBV5-4 with TRBJ2-7; a possible D gene is TRBD1 (5 bases). CDR3 region: CASRAWGGEQYF. The CDR3 DNA reads as TGTGCCAGCAGGGCCTGGGGCGGCGAGCAGTACTTC.